These 11 T cell receptor beta chains were sequenced from one sample in a study of radiotherapy plus CTLA-4 blockade in lung cancer. The protocol was immunoSEQ multiplex PCR, while the TCRdb copy is restricted to in-frame clones and leaves out a portion. The table includes 80,000 to 100,000 clones, almost 90% detected once. The specimen was peripheral blood, collected from a patient treated with radiotherapy plus ipilimumab. The receptors stem from a human donor with non-small cell lung cancer that progressed on radiotherapy plus ipilimumab.

The chain couples TRBV2 to TRBJ1-1; no clear D gene. Germline CDR1 and CDR2: SNHLY and FYNNEI. With 8 bases removed from V and 0 bases from J, the gap between germline ends came to 4 bases. CDR3 size: 11 residues. The CDR3 DNA sequence: TGTGCCAGCGCAGTGAACACTGAAGCTTTCTTT. Translation: CASAVNTEAFF.

This chain connects TRBV4-1 to TRBJ2-5; 7 bases line up with TRBD2. The V gene's germline CDR1 is MGHRA and CDR2 YSYEKL. After removal of 4 bases from V and 3 bases from J, the junction contained 11 bases not matched to a gene. This CDR3 spans 16 amino acids. The chain's CDR3 is CASSPSAGMGKETQYF. CDR3 coding DNA: TGCGCCAGCAGCCCATCAGCGGGAATGGGGAAAGAGACCCAGTACTTC.

The chain has TRBV27 and TRBJ2-7, with D perhaps TRBD1 (5 bases). The CDR3 has 14 amino acids. The V gene's germline CDR1 is MNHEY and CDR2 SMNVEV (reference sequence). Trimming cost V 3 bases and J 3 bases, with 12 bases left between them. CDR3 DNA: TGTGCCAGCAGTTTCGGCAAGGGGATCTACGAGCAGTACTTC. As protein: CASSFGKGIYEQYF.

In this sample, this clone turned up once. The chain has TRBV19 and TRBJ1-4; D gene uncertain. With 3 bases removed from V and 5 bases from J, the gap between germline ends came to 7 bases. The length of the CDR3 is 13 residues. Germline lookup yields CDR1 LNHDA and CDR2 SQIVND (reference sequence). CDR3 residues: CASSIGPNEKLFF. In nucleotides, the CDR3 is TGTGCCAGTAGTATCGGACCGAATGAAAAACTGTTTTTT.

The chain couples TRBV20-1 to TRBJ2-7; possible D gene TRBD1, 6 bases. The CDR3 is made up of 11 amino acids. Germline values: CDR1 DFQATT, CDR2 SNEGSKA (reference sequence). This CDR3 reads CRGAPRDEQYF. The CDR3 DNA reads TGCAGGGGGGCTCCCAGGGACGAGCAGTACTTC.

This sequence joins TRBV7-9 and TRBJ2-5, with D perhaps TRBD1 (5 bases). Between the trimmed V and J ends, which lost 4 bases and 2 bases, there was a span of 8 bases. The CDR3 runs 13 residues. Per germline, CDR1 SEHNR and CDR2 FQNEAQ (reference sequence). The CDR3 region is CASSSRQQETQYF. The CDR3, as DNA: TGTGCCAGCAGCTCGCGACAGCAAGAGACCCAGTACTTC.

V gene TRBV7-2 combines with J gene TRBJ2-3; D unclear. V was clipped by 3 bases and J by 2 bases, with 0 bases between them. Germline V gene data show CDR1 as SGHTA and CDR2 as FQGNSA. The CDR3 is 11 residues long. CDR3 loop: CASSFTDTQYF. The CDR3 DNA reads as TGTGCCAGCAGCTTCACAGATACGCAGTATTTT. Supplemented by reference TRBV7-2 and TRBJ2-3, the full variable domain reads GAGVSQSPSNKVTEKGKDVELRCDPISGHTALYWYRQSLGQGLEFLIYFQGNSAPDKSGLPSDRFSAERTGGSVSTLTIQRTQQEDSAVYLCASSFTDTQYFGPGTRLTVL.

Only one count was recorded for this clone. The chain carries TRBV6-5 and TRBJ1-2; 9 bases map to TRBD1. V was clipped by 2 bases and J by 2 bases; unmatched bases: 3. CDR3 length: 15 residues. Germline CDR1 is MNHEY and CDR2 is SVGAGI. The CDR3 bases are TGTGCCAGCAGTTACCGGGGACAGGGAAACTATGGCTACACCTTC. It codes for CASSYRGQGNYGYTF.

The chain recombines TRBV7-9 with TRBJ2-3, with D unresolved. Germline CDR1 and CDR2: SEHNR and FQNEAQ (reference sequence). Trimming shortened V by 1 base and J by 2 bases, and 16 bases separated the two germline ends. This CDR3 contains 17 residues. The chain's CDR3 is CASSLGVDPPYTDTQYF. The CDR3 DNA is TGTGCCAGCAGCTTAGGGGTGGACCCCCCATACACAGATACGCAGTATTTT. The whole variable domain, remainder taken from reference TRBV7-9 and TRBJ2-3, is DTGVSQNPRHKITKRGQNVTFRCDPISEHNRLYWYRQTLGQGPEFLTYFQNEAQLEKSRLLSDRFSAERPKGSFSTLEIQRTEQGDSAMYLCASSLGVDPPYTDTQYFGPGTRLTVL.

The V and J genes are TRBV7-9 and TRBJ2-7; D perhaps matches TRBD1 (5 bases). V shed 3 bases and J shed 5 bases, with 14 bases lying between them. Germline CDR1 is SEHNR and CDR2 is FQNEAQ (reference sequence). This CDR3 is built from 14 residues. CDR3 in amino acids: CASSFGPQGHEQYF. CDR3 coding DNA: TGTGCCAGCAGCTTTGGTCCTCAGGGCCACGAGCAGTACTTC.

This clone came up once. The chain carries TRBV5-1 and TRBJ2-3; a possible D gene is TRBD2 (6 bases). The CDR3 length is 13 residues. CDR1 and CDR2 (germline): SGHRS, YFSETQ. V lost 6 bases and J 4 bases, leaving 12 bases between the germline ends. The CDR3 DNA reads TGCGCCAGCAATGGAGGGGTATCAGATACGCAGTATTTT. Translated: CASNGGVSDTQYF.